Below, 5 T cell receptor beta chains from the same sample are listed, as sequenced in a study of T cell repertoires in aging, cancer and after chemotherapy. Rearranged V-D-J TRB sequences were amplified with a mixed TRB-A/B primer pool. TCRdb ran MiXCR on the multiplex PCR reads and lists one entry per CDR3 protein. The table has 9,000 or so distinct CDR3 sequences, less than 25% seen once; the top ten hold roughly an eighth. Amplification of TCR beta used genomic DNA extracted from peripheral blood. The specimen sequenced was blood. Receptors originate from a human donor with a blood cancer. The donor label of this sample is uncertain.

The sample holds a few counts of this clonotype. The CDR3 region has the DNA TGTGCCAGCACCCGGAGTTCCCGGGAGACCCAGTACTTC. The encoded protein is CASTRSSRETQYF. The chain recombines TRBV14 with TRBJ2-5; D gene uncertain. Trimming removed 7 bases from V and 5 bases from J, with 14 bases in between. Germline values: CDR1 SGHDN, CDR2 FVKESK. The CDR3 contains 13 residues.

About this clonotype itself: The junction departs from germline at one end; a sequencing error may be responsible. The chain combines TRBV6-1 with TRBJ2-4, with TRBD2 identical over 7 bases. CDR1 and CDR2 from the germline V gene are MNHNS and SASEGT. The CDR3 runs 15 residues. CDR3 nucleotide sequence: TGTGCCAGCAGTTTATGGGGGGGGACCAAAAACATTAAGTACTTC. Translated, it gives CASSLWGGTKNIKYF.

The chain carries TRBV20-1 and TRBJ2-1; 10 bases match TRBD2. The CDR3 extends over 16 amino acids. Trimming took 6 bases from V and 6 from J; bases not matched to a gene: 14. The germline V gene encodes CDR1 DFQATT and CDR2 SNEGSKA (reference sequence). The CDR3 DNA is TGCAGTGCGAACCCCATAGCGGGAGGCTTTTCCAATGAGCAGTTCTTC. Protein sequence: CSANPIAGGFSNEQFF.

The chain recombines TRBV6-5 with TRBJ1-1; 9 bases map to TRBD1. This CDR3 region has 17 residues. Germline V gene data show CDR1 as MNHEY and CDR2 as SVGAGI. V shed 5 bases, J shed 3 bases, and the junction held 13 bases outside the gene matches. The CDR3 loop reads CASSRRTGVIPDTEAFF. For the CDR3, the DNA is TGTGCCAGCAGTAGAAGGACAGGGGTGATTCCGGACACTGAAGCTTTCTTT.

This clonotype is classed as medium-sized (0.01 to 0.1%). The V and J genes are TRBV27 and TRBJ2-7, with D perhaps given as TRBD1 or TRBD2 (5 bases each). CDR3 length equals 15 residues. V lost 8 bases and J 4 bases, leaving 21 bases between the germline ends. The germline V gene has CDR1 MNHEY and CDR2 SMNVEV (reference sequence). CDR3 bases: TGTGCCAGCGGTACGGGGCCGCGACCTATTTACGAGCAGTACTTC. It codes for CASGTGPRPIYEQYF.